Below, 20 T cell receptor beta chains from the same sample are listed, as sequenced in a study of blood T cell repertoires in COVID-19. The assay was immunoSEQ multiplex PCR, and TCRdb's table has in-frame clones only and misses some. Of about 250,000 clones listed, 75% to 90% are singletons. The sample was PBMCs or T cells enriched from blood (not recorded which). All receptors come from a young woman who had recovered from COVID-19.

On this clone itself: At the DNA level, this CDR3 is encoded by other sequences in the same sample as well. The V and J genes are TRBV27 and TRBJ1-1; 8 positions agree with TRBD1. Germline CDR1 is MNHEY and CDR2 is SMNVEV (reference sequence). With 6 bases clipped from V and 1 base from J, the junction kept 4 bases outside the gene matches. CDR3 length: 14 amino acids. This chain's CDR3 is CASRAQGENTEAFF. DNA of the CDR3: TGTGCCAGCAGGGCACAGGGGGAGAACACTGAAGCTTTCTTT.

This chain connects TRBV3-1 (or the pseudogene TRBV3-2) to TRBJ1-1; D unresolved. The germline V gene has CDR1 LGHDT and CDR2 YNNKEL (reference sequence). CDR3 size: 15 residues. V was trimmed by 5 bases and J by 0 bases, leaving 13 bases between them. CDR3 residues: CASSLSWAMNTEAFF. The CDR3 region has the DNA TGTGCCAGCAGCTTATCATGGGCTATGAACACTGAAGCTTTCTTT.

The chain joins TRBV5-1 to TRBJ1-4, with D possibly TRBD1 on 5 matching bases. Trimming stripped 4 bases from V and 2 bases from J, with 15 bases between. Per germline, CDR1 SGHRS and CDR2 YFSETQ. There are 16 residues in the CDR3. CDR3 protein: CASSPWAGRTNEKLFF. The CDR3, as DNA: TGCGCCAGCAGCCCCTGGGCAGGGAGGACTAATGAAAAACTGTTTTTT. The complete variable domain, with remaining parts taken from reference TRBV5-1 and TRBJ1-4, reads KAGVTQTPRYLIKTRGQQVTLSCSPISGHRSVSWYQQTPGQGLQFLFEYFSETQRNKGNFPGRFSGRQFSNSRSEMNVSTLELGDSALYLCASSPWAGRTNEKLFFGSGTQLSVL.

The V gene is TRBV6-1, the J gene TRBJ1-2; 7 bases agree with TRBD1. This CDR3 has 15 residues. J lost 3 bases, V lost 2 bases, and 6 bases had no gene match. Per the germline V gene, CDR1 is MNHNS and CDR2 is SASEGT. Here the CDR3 DNA reads TGTGCCAGCAGTGAACCTACAGGGGTCGACTATGGCTACACCTTC. It specifies CASSEPTGVDYGYTF.

The rearrangement uses TRBV9 and TRBJ1-4; D gene unclear. The germline V gene has CDR1 SGDLS and CDR2 YYNGEE. With 0 bases removed from V and 8 bases from J, the gap between germline ends came to 14 bases. The CDR3 has 15 amino acids. The CDR3 DNA is TGTGCCAGCAGCGTAGCAAGCGGACTGCGGGAAAAACTGTTTTTT. This codes for CASSVASGLREKLFF.

V gene TRBV30 combines with J gene TRBJ1-3, with 8 bases that match TRBD1. The junction had 9 bases not matched to a gene; V was cut back by 0 bases and J by 2 bases. There are 17 residues in the CDR3. Germline V gene data show CDR1 as GTSNPN and CDR2 as SVGIG (reference sequence). CDR3 coding DNA: TGTGCCTGGAGTGTGACTGGGACAGGTGTTACTGGAAACACCATATATTTT. This codes for CAWSVTGTGVTGNTIYF.

This chain uses TRBV6-4 with TRBJ2-3; the D gene is possibly TRBD1 (6 bases). V lost 4 bases to trimming and J lost 1 base, with 9 bases between them. This CDR3 comprises 14 residues. Germline CDR1 MRHNA, CDR2 SNTAGT. The CDR3 protein is CASSATGGTDTQYF. CDR3 DNA: TGTGCCAGCAGTGCGACAGGTGGCACAGATACGCAGTATTTT.

The rearrangement uses TRBV10-3 and TRBJ1-4; 11 bases match TRBD1. CDR1 and CDR2 from the germline V gene are ENHRY and SYGVKD. J gave up 0 bases and V 5 bases, and 5 bases lay outside the gene matches. The CDR3 runs 17 residues. The CDR3 region is CAISQGQGVPTNEKLFF. CDR3 nucleotide sequence: TGTGCCATCAGTCAGGGACAGGGGGTACCAACTAATGAAAAACTGTTTTTT.

V usage is TRBV19 and J usage is TRBJ2-2; the D gene is possibly TRBD2 (5 bases). The CDR3 covers 12 residues. Trimming removed 8 bases from V and 5 bases from J, with 9 bases in between. The germline V gene has CDR1 LNHDA and CDR2 SQIVND (reference sequence). The CDR3 spells CASRSGTGELFF. In DNA, the CDR3 is TGTGCCAGTCGGTCGGGGACCGGGGAGCTGTTTTTT.

The V gene is TRBV10-3, the J gene TRBJ1-1, with TRBD1 matching over 7 bases. The ends lost 9 bases at V and 0 bases at J; junction bases unmatched: 4. This CDR3 region has 13 residues. Per the germline V gene, CDR1 is ENHRY and CDR2 is SYGVKD. Written as DNA, the CDR3 is TGTGCCATGAGGGGGCTACTGAACACTGAAGCTTTCTTT. As protein: CAMRGLLNTEAFF.

The V and J genes are TRBV6-2 or TRBV6-3 and TRBJ1-2; 7 bases map to TRBD1. The V segment lost 2 bases and the J segment 4 bases; nucleotides outside the gene matches: 10. The CDR3 runs 16 residues. The germline CDR1 and CDR2 sequences are MNHEY and SVGEGT. CDR3 region: CASSYMATGPRYGYTF. CDR3 nucleotide sequence: TGTGCCAGCAGTTACATGGCGACAGGGCCCCGCTATGGCTACACCTTC.

The genes are TRBV23-1 and TRBJ2-7; 10 bases align to TRBD1. TRBV23-1 is treated as an ORF (open reading frame) with a function not yet certain. Trimming cost V 3 bases and J 4 bases; bases outside gene matches: 6. This CDR3 spans 15 amino acids. In DNA, the CDR3 is TGCGCCAGCAGTCATTTCGGGACAGGGGAATACGAGCAGTACTTC. Encoded protein: CASSHFGTGEYEQYF.

V usage is TRBV7-9 and J usage is TRBJ1-1; TRBD1 is a possible D gene (6 bases). The CDR3 consists of 15 residues. V was clipped by 4 bases and J by 2 bases, with 14 bases between them. CDR1 and CDR2 from the germline V gene are SEHNR and FQNEAQ (reference sequence). The DNA for the CDR3 is TGTGCCAGCAGCTCCGACGGGACACTTAACACTGAAGCTTTCTTT. Amino acid sequence: CASSSDGTLNTEAFF.

This rearrangement joins TRBV6-2 or TRBV6-3 to TRBJ1-2; D is perhaps TRBD1 (5 bases). This CDR3 contains 15 residues. V lost 5 bases, J lost 8 bases, and 21 bases lay in between. The germline V gene has CDR1 MNHEY and CDR2 SVGEGT. In DNA form, the CDR3 reads TGTGCCAGCAGTGACACCCTGGGCCTCTCAGGGGGCTACACCTTC. Translating it yields CASSDTLGLSGGYTF.

The chain is built from TRBV7-3 and TRBJ2-5; 9 nucleotides match TRBD2. CDR3 length equals 15 residues. CDR1 SGHTA and CDR2 FQGTGA come from the germline V gene. V lost 5 bases, J lost 4 bases, and 8 bases stayed unmatched. The CDR3 reads CASSPGGSGGETQYF. CDR3 coding DNA: TGTGCCAGCAGCCCAGGTGGTAGCGGGGGAGAGACCCAGTACTTC.

The chain links TRBV5-1 to TRBJ2-7, with a tentative D call TRBD1 (6 bases). Trimming removed 6 bases at V and 0 bases at J, with 7 bases between. In germline, CDR1 is SGHRS, CDR2 YFSETQ. This CDR3 is 12 amino acids long. The CDR3 region has the DNA TGCGCCAGCACAGGGGACTCCTACGAGCAGTACTTC. It yields the protein CASTGDSYEQYF.

The chain has TRBV27 and TRBJ2-1; 7 bases align to TRBD1. The CDR3 has 15 residues. Per the germline V gene, CDR1 is MNHEY and CDR2 is SMNVEV (reference sequence). V lost 2 bases, J lost 0 bases, and 1 base stayed unmatched. This CDR3 reads CASSLRDSSYNEQFF. The CDR3 nucleotides read TGTGCCAGCAGTTTACGGGACAGCTCCTACAATGAGCAGTTCTTC.

This chain joins TRBV30 and TRBJ1-2; perhaps TRBD1 as D (5 bases). CDR3 length equals 15 residues. Trimming removed 0 bases at V and 2 bases at J, with 13 bases between. CDR1 and CDR2 from the germline V gene are GTSNPN and SVGIG (reference sequence). In DNA form, the CDR3 reads TGTGCCTGGAGTGTTCGCCAGGGAATGAACTATGGCTACACCTTC. Its translation: CAWSVRQGMNYGYTF.

This rearrangement joins TRBV20-1 to TRBJ1-5, with 9 bases identical to TRBD1. The germline CDR1 and CDR2 sequences are DFQATT and SNEGSKA (reference sequence). The ends lost 3 bases at V and 8 bases at J; junction bases unmatched: 8. This CDR3 contains 14 residues. The CDR3 region has the DNA TGCAGTGCTAGTGGACAGGGGATGTTGGAGCCCCAGCATTTT. Translating gives CSASGQGMLEPQHF.

The V gene is TRBV11-2, the J gene TRBJ2-7, with D possibly matching TRBD1 (6 bases). Trimming took 5 bases from V and 5 from J, leaving 10 bases between them. CDR1 and CDR2 (germline): SGHAT, FQNNGV. CDR3 length: 12 residues. The CDR3 is CASSRGQNEQYF. In DNA form, the CDR3 reads TGTGCCAGCAGCAGAGGACAGAACGAGCAGTACTTC.